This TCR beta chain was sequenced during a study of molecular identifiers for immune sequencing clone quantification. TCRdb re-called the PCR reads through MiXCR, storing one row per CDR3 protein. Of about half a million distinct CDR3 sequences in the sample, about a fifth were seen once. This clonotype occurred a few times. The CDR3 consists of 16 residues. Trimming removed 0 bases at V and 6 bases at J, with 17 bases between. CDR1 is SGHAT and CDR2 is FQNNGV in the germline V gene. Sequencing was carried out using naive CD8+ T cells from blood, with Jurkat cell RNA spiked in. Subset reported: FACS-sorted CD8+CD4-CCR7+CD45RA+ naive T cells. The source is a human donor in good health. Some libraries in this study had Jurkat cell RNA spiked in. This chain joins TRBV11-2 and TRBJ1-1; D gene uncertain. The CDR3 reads CASSLDRNIRASEAFF. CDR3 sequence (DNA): TGTGCCAGCAGCTTAGATCGAAACATTAGGGCCTCTGAAGCTTTCTTT.